Sequencing of this T cell receptor beta chain was carried out in a study of graft-versus-host responses after intestinal transplantation. Whole-study findings and limits: GvH clones were found in recipient marrow; some appeared first in ileum or blood.

Germline V gene sequence: CDR1 SGHKS, CDR2 YYEKEE (reference sequence). With 3 bases removed from V and 2 bases from J, the gap between germline ends came to 12 bases. The CDR3 covers 15 residues. Produced via immunoSEQ multiplex PCR; TCRdb's table is partial and in-frame only. The data contain about 90,000 clones, approximately 82% of them singletons. With regard to this clone: Its antigen is still unknown.

The input for sequencing was unstimulated CD4+ T cells sorted from spleen or lymph node cells, taken before intestinal transplant. This clonotype originated in a human donor who received an intestinal transplant. This sequence joins TRBV5-5 and TRBJ2-1; D is perhaps TRBD2 (5 bases). The CDR3 coding sequence is TGTGCCAGCAGCTATGACCTAGCAGCCTACAATGAGCAGTTCTTC. Protein product: CASSYDLAAYNEQFF.